The clone carrying this T cell receptor beta chain was seen at least ten times. Its antigen is not identified. The sample comes from a study of T-cell memory formation after mild COVID-19. Study background: Largely, the TCR clusters proved donor specific. Overall study findings and caveats: Confirmation of SARS-CoV-2 specificity was lacking for second-wave clones peaking day 37.

Using its own MiXCR run on the 5' RACE reads, TCRdb lists one record per CDR3 protein. The table lists around 200,000 distinct CDR3 sequences, around 27% of them singletons. This CDR3 has 12 residues. CDR1 is MNHEY and CDR2 is SVGEGT in the germline V gene. Trimming pared 10 bases from V and 7 bases from J, leaving 14 bases between. The sample taken for sequencing was PBMCs or a T cell subset sorted from them (not recorded which). The sequence was collected from an adult woman who had mild COVID-19 (a few samples of this study predate the infection). Cell type and time point are not known. This sequence joins TRBV6-2 or TRBV6-3 and TRBJ2-1; tentative D call: TRBD2 (5 bases). The CDR3 loop reads CATAIRGNEQFF. CDR3 nucleotide sequence: TGTGCCACCGCAATCCGGGGAAATGAGCAGTTCTTC.